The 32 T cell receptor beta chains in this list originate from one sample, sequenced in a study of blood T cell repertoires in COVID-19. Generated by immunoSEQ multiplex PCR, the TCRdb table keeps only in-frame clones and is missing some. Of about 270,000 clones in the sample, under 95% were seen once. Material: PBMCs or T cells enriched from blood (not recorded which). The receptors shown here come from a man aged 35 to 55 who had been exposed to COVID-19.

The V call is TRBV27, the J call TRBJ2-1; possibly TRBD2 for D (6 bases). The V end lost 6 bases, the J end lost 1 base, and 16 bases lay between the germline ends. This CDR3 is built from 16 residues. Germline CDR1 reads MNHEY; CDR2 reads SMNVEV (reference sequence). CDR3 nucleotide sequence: TGTGCCAGCAGCGGGACTGACAAATATTCCTACAATGAGCAGTTCTTC. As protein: CASSGTDKYSYNEQFF.

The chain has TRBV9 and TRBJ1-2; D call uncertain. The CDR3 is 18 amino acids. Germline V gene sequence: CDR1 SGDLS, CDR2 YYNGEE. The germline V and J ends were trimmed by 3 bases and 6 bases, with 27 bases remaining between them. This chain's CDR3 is CASSGRKRSIDFSNGYTF. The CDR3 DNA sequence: TGTGCCAGCAGCGGTAGGAAGAGGAGCATCGATTTTTCTAATGGCTACACCTTC.

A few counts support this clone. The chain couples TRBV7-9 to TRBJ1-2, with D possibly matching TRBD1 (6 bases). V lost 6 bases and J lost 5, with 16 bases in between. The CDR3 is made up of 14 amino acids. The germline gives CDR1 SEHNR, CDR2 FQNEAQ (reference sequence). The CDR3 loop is CASRPQGRKYGYTF. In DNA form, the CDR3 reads TGTGCCAGCAGGCCACAGGGAAGGAAGTATGGCTACACCTTC. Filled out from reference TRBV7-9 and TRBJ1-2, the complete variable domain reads DTGVSQNPRHKITKRGQNVTFRCDPISEHNRLYWYRQTLGQGPEFLTYFQNEAQLEKSRLLSDRFSAERPKGSFSTLEIQRTEQGDSAMYLCASRPQGRKYGYTFGSGTRLTVV.

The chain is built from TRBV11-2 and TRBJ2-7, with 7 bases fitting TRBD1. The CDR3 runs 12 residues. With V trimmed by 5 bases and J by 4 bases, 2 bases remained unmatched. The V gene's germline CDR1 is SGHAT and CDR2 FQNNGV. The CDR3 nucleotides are TGTGCCAGCAGCCGACAGGGTTACGAGCAGTACTTC. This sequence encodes CASSRQGYEQYF.

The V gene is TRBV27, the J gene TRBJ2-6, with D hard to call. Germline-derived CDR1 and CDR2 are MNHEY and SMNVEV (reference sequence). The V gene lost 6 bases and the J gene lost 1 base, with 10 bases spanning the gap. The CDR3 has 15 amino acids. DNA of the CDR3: TGTGCCAGCAGCCTTATTCTATCTGGGGCCAACGTCCTGACTTTC. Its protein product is CASSLILSGANVLTF. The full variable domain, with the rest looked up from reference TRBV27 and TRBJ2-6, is EAQVTQNPRYLITVTGKKLTVTCSQNMNHEYMSWYRQDPGLGLRQIYYSMNVEVTDKGDVPEGYKVSRKEKRNFPLILESPSPNQTSLYFCASSLILSGANVLTFGAGSRLTVL.

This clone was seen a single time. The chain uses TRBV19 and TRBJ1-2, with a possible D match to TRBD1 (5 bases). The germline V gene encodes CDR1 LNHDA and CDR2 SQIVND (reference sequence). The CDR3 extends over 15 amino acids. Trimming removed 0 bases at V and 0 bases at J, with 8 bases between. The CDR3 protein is CASSIESGTNYGYTF. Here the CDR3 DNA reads TGTGCCAGTAGTATAGAGTCAGGGACTAACTATGGCTACACCTTC. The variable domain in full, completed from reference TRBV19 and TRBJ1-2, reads DGGITQSPKYLFRKEGQNVTLSCEQNLNHDAMYWYRQDPGQGLRLIYYSQIVNDFQKGDIAEGYSVSREKKESFPLTVTSAQKNPTAFYLCASSIESGTNYGYTFGSGTRLTVV.

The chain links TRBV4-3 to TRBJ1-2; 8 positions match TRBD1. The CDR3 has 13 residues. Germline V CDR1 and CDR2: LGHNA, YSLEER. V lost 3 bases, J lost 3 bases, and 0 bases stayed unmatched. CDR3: CASSQGQDYGYTF. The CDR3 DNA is TGCGCCAGCAGCCAGGGACAGGACTATGGCTACACCTTC.

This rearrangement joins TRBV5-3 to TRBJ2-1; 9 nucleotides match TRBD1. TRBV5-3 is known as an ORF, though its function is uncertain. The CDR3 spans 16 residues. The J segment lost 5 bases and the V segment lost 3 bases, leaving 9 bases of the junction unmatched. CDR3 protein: CARSSANRGLNNEQFF. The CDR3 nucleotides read TGTGCCAGAAGCTCGGCTAACAGGGGGCTTAACAATGAGCAGTTCTTC.

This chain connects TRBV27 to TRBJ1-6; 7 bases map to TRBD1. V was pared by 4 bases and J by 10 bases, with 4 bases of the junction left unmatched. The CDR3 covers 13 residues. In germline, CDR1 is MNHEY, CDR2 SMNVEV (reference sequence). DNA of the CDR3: TGTGCCAGCAGTTCTTACAGGGGATCACCCCTCCACTTT. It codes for CASSSYRGSPLHF.

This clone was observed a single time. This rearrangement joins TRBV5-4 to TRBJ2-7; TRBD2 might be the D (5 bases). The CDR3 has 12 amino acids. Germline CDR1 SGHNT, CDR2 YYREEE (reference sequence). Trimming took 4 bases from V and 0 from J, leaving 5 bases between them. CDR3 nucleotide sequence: TGTGCCAGCAGCCGGGGCTCCTACGAGCAGTACTTC. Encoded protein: CASSRGSYEQYF.

CDR3 residues: CASSVATGGPYEQYF. CDR3 nucleotides: TGTGCCAGCAGCGTAGCTACCGGAGGGCCCTACGAGCAGTACTTC. The chain joins TRBV9 to TRBJ2-7; D is possibly TRBD2 (6 bases). The CDR3 is 15 amino acids. CDR1 and CDR2 from the germline V gene are SGDLS and YYNGEE. Deletions cut 0 bases from V and 2 bases from J, with 12 bases between.

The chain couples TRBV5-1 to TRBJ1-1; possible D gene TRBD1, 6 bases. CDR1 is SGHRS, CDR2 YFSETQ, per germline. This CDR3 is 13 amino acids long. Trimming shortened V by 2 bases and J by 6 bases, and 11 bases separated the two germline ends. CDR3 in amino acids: CASSFSSGAEAFF. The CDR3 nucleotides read TGCGCCAGCAGCTTTAGCTCAGGGGCTGAAGCTTTCTTT. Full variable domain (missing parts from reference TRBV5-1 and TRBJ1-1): KAGVTQTPRYLIKTRGQQVTLSCSPISGHRSVSWYQQTPGQGLQFLFEYFSETQRNKGNFPGRFSGRQFSNSRSEMNVSTLELGDSALYLCASSFSSGAEAFFGQGTRLTVV.

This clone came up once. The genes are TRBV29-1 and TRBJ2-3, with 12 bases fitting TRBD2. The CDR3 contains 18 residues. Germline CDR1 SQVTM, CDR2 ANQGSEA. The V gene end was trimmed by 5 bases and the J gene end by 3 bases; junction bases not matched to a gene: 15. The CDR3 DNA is TGCAGCGTTAAGACCGGGACTAGCGGGTACCTAGGGACAGATACGCAGTATTTT. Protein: CSVKTGTSGYLGTDTQYF.

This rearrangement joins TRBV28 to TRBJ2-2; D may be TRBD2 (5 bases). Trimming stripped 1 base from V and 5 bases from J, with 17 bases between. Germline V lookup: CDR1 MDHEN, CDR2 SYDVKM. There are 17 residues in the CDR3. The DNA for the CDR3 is TGTGCCAGCAGTTTATTCCTCGGAGGTACGAGTACCGGGGAGCTGTTTTTT. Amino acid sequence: CASSLFLGGTSTGELFF.

CDR3 region: CASGGYFDREGLAGRYEQYF. The DNA of the CDR3 is TGTGCTAGTGGTGGGTATTTCGACAGGGAAGGACTAGCGGGAAGATACGAGCAGTACTTC. This chain joins TRBV12-5 and TRBJ2-7; 12 bases align to TRBD2. The junction had 21 bases not matched to a gene; V was cut back by 5 bases and J by 4 bases. The germline CDR1 and CDR2 sequences are LGHNT and FRNRAP. The CDR3 is 20 residues long. The entire variable domain, with the rest obtained from reference TRBV12-5 and TRBJ2-7, is as follows: DARVTQTPRHKVTEMGQEVTMRCQPILGHNTVFWYRQTMMQGLELLAYFRNRAPLDDSGMPKDRFSAEMPDATLATLKIQPSEPRDSAVYFCASGGYFDREGLAGRYEQYFGPGTRLTVT.

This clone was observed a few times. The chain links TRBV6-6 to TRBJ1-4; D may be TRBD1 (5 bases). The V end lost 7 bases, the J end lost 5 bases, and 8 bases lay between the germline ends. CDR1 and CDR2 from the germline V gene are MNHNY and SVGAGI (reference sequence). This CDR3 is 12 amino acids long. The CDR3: CASKSGNEKLFF. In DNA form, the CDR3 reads TGTGCCAGCAAATCAGGGAATGAAAAACTGTTTTTT.

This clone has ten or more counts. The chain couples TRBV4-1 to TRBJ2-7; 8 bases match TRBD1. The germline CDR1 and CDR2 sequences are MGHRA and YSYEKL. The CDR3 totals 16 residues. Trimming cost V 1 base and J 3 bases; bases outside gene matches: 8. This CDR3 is CASSQGGETGVYEQYF. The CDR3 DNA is TGCGCCAGCAGCCAAGGTGGTGAGACAGGGGTCTACGAGCAGTACTTC.

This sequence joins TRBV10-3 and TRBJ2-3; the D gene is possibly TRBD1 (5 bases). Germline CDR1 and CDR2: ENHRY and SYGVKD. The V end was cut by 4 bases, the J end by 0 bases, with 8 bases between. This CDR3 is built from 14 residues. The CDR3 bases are TGTGCCATCAGTGCTGACAGTAGCACAGATACGCAGTATTTT. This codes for CAISADSSTDTQYF.

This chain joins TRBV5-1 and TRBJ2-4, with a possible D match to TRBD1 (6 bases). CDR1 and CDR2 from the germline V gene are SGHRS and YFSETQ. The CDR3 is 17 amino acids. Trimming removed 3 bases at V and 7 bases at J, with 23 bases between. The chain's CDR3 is CASSSSKTNRAWNIQYF. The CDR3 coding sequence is TGCGCCAGCAGCTCATCGAAGACTAACAGGGCCTGGAACATTCAGTACTTC. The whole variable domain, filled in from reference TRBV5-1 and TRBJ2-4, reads KAGVTQTPRYLIKTRGQQVTLSCSPISGHRSVSWYQQTPGQGLQFLFEYFSETQRNKGNFPGRFSGRQFSNSRSEMNVSTLELGDSALYLCASSSSKTNRAWNIQYFGAGTRLSVL.

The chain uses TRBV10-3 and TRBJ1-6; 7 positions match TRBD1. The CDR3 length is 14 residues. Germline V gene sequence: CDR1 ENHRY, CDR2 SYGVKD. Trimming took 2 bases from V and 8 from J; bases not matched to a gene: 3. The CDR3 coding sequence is TGTGCCATCAGTGAGGGACAGGTACATTCACCCCTCCACTTT. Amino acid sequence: CAISEGQVHSPLHF.

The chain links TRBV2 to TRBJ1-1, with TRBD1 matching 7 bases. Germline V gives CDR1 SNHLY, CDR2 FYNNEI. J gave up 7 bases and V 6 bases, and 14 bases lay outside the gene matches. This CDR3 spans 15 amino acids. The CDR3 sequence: CASSRIDRVFIEAFF. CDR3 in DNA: TGTGCCAGCAGCCGAATCGACAGGGTGTTTATTGAAGCTTTCTTT.

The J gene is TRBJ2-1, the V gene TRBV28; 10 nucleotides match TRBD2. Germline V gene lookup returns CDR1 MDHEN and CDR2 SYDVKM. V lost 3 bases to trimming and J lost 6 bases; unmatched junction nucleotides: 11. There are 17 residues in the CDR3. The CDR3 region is CASSLVSLAGVINEQFF. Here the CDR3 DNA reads TGTGCCAGCAGTTTGGTGAGTCTAGCGGGAGTTATCAATGAGCAGTTCTTC.

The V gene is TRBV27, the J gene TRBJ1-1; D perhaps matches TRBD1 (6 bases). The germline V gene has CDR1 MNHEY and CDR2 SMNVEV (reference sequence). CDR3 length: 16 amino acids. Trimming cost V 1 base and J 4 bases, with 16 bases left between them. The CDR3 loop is CASSLYPGGSSTEAFF. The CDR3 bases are TGTGCCAGCAGTTTATACCCGGGGGGCTCTTCCACTGAAGCTTTCTTT.

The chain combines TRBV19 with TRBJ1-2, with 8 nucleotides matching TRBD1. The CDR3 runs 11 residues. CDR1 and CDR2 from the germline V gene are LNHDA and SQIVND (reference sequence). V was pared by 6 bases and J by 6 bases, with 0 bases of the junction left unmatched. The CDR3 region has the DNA TGTGCCAGTAGGACAGGGGATGGCTACACCTTC. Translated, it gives CASRTGDGYTF. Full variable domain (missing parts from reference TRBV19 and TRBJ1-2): DGGITQSPKYLFRKEGQNVTLSCEQNLNHDAMYWYRQDPGQGLRLIYYSQIVNDFQKGDIAEGYSVSREKKESFPLTVTSAQKNPTAFYLCASRTGDGYTFGSGTRLTVV.

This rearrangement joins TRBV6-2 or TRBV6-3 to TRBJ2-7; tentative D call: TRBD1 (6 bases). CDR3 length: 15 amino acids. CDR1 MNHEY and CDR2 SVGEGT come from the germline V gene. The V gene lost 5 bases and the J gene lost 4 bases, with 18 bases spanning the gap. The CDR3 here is CASSITPGHPYEQYF. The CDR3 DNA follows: TGTGCCAGCAGTATTACCCCGGGACACCCTTACGAGCAGTACTTC.

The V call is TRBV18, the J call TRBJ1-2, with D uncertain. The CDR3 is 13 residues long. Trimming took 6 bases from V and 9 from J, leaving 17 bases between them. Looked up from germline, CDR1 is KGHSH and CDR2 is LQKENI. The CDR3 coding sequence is TGTGCCAGCTCCCTTGGAGAATCTGATCGCTACACCTTC. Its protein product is CASSLGESDRYTF.

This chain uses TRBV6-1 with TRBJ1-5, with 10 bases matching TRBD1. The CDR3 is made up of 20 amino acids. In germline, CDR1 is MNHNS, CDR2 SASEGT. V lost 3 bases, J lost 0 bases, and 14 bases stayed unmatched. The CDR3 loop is CASSEIIYGQGVYSNQPQHF. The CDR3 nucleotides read TGTGCCAGCAGTGAGATAATATATGGACAGGGGGTCTATAGCAATCAGCCCCAGCATTTT.

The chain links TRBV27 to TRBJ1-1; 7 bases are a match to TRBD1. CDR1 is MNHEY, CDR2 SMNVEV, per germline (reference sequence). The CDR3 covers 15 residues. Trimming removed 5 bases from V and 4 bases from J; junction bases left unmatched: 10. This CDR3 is CASSPETGWVTEAFF. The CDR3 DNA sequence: TGTGCCAGCAGTCCCGAGACAGGGTGGGTCACTGAAGCTTTCTTT.

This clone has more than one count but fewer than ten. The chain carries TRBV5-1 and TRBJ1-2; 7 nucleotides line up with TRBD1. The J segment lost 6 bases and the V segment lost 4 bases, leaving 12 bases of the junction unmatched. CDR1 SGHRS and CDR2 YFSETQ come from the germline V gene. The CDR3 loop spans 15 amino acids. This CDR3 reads CASSARTGPDDGYTF. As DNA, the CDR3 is TGCGCCAGCAGCGCTAGGACAGGACCTGACGATGGCTACACCTTC.

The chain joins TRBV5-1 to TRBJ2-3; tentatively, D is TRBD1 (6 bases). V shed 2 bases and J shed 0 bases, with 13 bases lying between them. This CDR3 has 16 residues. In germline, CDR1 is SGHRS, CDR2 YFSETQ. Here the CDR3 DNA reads TGCGCCAGCAGCTTTCAACAGGGTTTTAGCACAGATACGCAGTATTTT. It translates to CASSFQQGFSTDTQYF.

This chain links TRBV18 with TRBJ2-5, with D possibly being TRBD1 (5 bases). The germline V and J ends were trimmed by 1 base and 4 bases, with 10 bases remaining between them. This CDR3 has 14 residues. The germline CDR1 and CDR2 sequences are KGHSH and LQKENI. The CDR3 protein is CASSPRQGTETQYF. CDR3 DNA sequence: TGTGCCAGCTCACCACGGCAGGGCACAGAGACCCAGTACTTC.

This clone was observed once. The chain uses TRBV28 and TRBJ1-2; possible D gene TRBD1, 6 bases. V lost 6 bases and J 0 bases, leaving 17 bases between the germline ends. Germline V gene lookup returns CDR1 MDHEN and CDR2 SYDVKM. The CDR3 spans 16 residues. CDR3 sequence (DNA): TGTGCCAGCAGACTAGTCCGACAGGAGTCTAACTATGGCTACACCTTC. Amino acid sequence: CASRLVRQESNYGYTF.